This is a list of T cell receptor beta chains from one sample in a study of shared clonotypes between healthy human individuals. Only in-frame clones appear in the TCRdb table, and some are missing; sequencing was by immunoSEQ multiplex PCR. The sample has some 2,400,000 clones, 90% to 97% seen once. Specimen: naive CD4+ T cells sorted from blood. The receptors originated from a man younger than 35 in good health. CDR3s include the opening cysteine and the closing phenylalanine or tryptophan. A D gene is named only where the DNA matches it firmly. A clone size is listed for some rows: how often the clone was seen (once, few, many), or a class if it is expanded.

V gene	D gene	J gene	clone size	CDR3 protein	CDR3 DNA
TRBV19	NA	TRBJ2-7	once	CASSMGYLGSEQYF	TGTGCCAGTAGTATGGGCTACCTTGGAAGCGAGCAGTACTTC
TRBV5-1	NA	TRBJ2-7	NA	CASSLGPNEGNYGEQYF	TGCGCCAGCAGCTTGGGACCGAACGAGGGGAACTACGGGGAGCAGTACTTC
TRBV6-1	NA	TRBJ2-7	NA	CASSGNNVEPTYEQYF	TGTGCCAGCAGTGGGAACAATGTTGAACCGACCTACGAGCAGTACTTC
TRBV28	NA	TRBJ1-6	NA	CASSFTDVYSPLHF	TGTGCCAGCAGTTTTACGGATGTGTATTCACCCCTCCACTTT
TRBV6-1	TRBD1	TRBJ1-1	NA	CASSLGDRGVAEAFF	TGTGCCAGCAGCCTGGGTGACAGGGGGGTTGCTGAAGCTTTCTTT
TRBV28	TRBD1	TRBJ2-7	once	CASSQTGDIYEQYF	TGTGCCAGCAGCCAGACAGGGGATATCTACGAGCAGTACTTC
TRBV11-2	NA	TRBJ1-2	NA	CASSPERLTYGYTF	TGTGCCAGCAGCCCCGAACGGCTGACCTATGGCTACACCTTC
TRBV9	NA	TRBJ1-1	NA	CASSVVSGTEAFF	TGTGCCAGCAGCGTAGTTTCGGGAACTGAAGCTTTCTTT
TRBV11-2	NA	TRBJ2-5	once	CASSLGTPTRAETQYF	TGTGCCAGCAGCTTAGGAACCCCGACTAGGGCTGAGACCCAGTACTTC
TRBV7-2	NA	TRBJ2-5	NA	CASSFSGLYQETQYF	TGTGCCAGCAGCTTTTCAGGACTCTACCAAGAGACCCAGTACTTC
TRBV19	NA	TRBJ2-3	NA	CASTPTLQATDTQYF	TGTGCCAGTACCCCGACCCTCCAGGCCACAGATACGCAGTATTTT
TRBV9	NA	TRBJ1-5	NA	CASSVGPENQPQHF	TGTGCCAGCAGCGTAGGTCCGGAGAATCAGCCCCAGCATTTT
TRBV27	NA	TRBJ1-3	NA	CASRSVGNTIYF	TGTGCCAGCAGGAGCGTTGGAAACACCATATATTTT
TRBV9	TRBD1	TRBJ1-1	NA	CASSGRQGARTEAFF	TGTGCCAGCAGTGGACGACAGGGGGCGCGTACTGAAGCTTTCTTT
TRBV2	TRBD1	TRBJ1-4	NA	CASSRDRNEKLFF	TGTGCCAGCAGCAGGGACAGGAATGAAAAACTGTTTTTT
TRBV7-9	TRBD2	TRBJ2-1	once	CASSLAASGSSYNEQFF	TGTGCCAGCAGCTTAGCTGCTAGCGGGAGCTCCTACAATGAGCAGTTCTTC
TRBV6-1	NA	TRBJ1-3	NA	CASSEFRTGGRISGNTIYF	TGTGCCAGCAGTGAATTTCGGACGGGAGGACGGATCTCTGGAAACACCATATATTTT
TRBV7-9	NA	TRBJ1-2	NA	CASSSRDLANYGYTF	TGTGCCAGCAGCTCCCGGGACTTAGCTAACTATGGCTACACCTTC
TRBV5-1	TRBD2	TRBJ2-3	NA	CASSSAPRLAGPTDTQYF	TGCGCCAGCAGCTCCGCTCCTAGACTAGCGGGACCCACAGATACGCAGTATTTT
TRBV6-5	NA	TRBJ2-7	NA	CASSPSLGTSYEQYF	TGTGCCAGCAGCCCCTCCCTAGGAACGTCCTACGAGCAGTACTTC
TRBV2	NA	TRBJ2-4	NA	CASGKNREATNIQYF	TGTGCCAGCGGGAAAAACCGGGAAGCGACAAACATTCAGTACTTC
TRBV28	NA	TRBJ2-3	NA	CANSLSGSDTQYF	TGTGCCAACAGTTTATCCGGGTCAGATACGCAGTATTTT
TRBV12-5	TRBD1	TRBJ1-1	NA	CASGSRTGDTEAFF	TGTGCTAGTGGCTCCCGAACAGGGGACACTGAAGCTTTCTTT
TRBV2	TRBD1	TRBJ1-2	NA	CASVGQGARGYTF	TGTGCCAGCGTCGGACAGGGGGCGCGCGGCTACACCTTC
TRBV5-1	TRBD1	TRBJ1-1	NA	CASSLAAGGVTEAFF	TGCGCCAGCAGCTTGGCGGCAGGGGGCGTCACTGAAGCTTTCTTT
TRBV29-1	NA	TRBJ1-2	NA	CSVEGGLGKGRYGYTF	TGCAGCGTTGAAGGAGGGCTGGGGAAGGGGCGCTATGGCTACACCTTC
TRBV7-9	TRBD1	TRBJ1-6	NA	CASSLGTDPYNSPLHF	TGTGCCAGCAGCCTTGGGACAGACCCTTATAATTCACCCCTCCACTTT
TRBV18	NA	TRBJ2-1	once	CASSPRRAISYNEQFF	TGTGCCAGCTCACCGCGGCGGGCCATCTCCTACAATGAGCAGTTCTTC
TRBV10-3	NA	TRBJ1-5	NA	CAHSGNQPQHF	TGTGCCCACTCCGGGAATCAGCCCCAGCATTTT
TRBV30	NA	TRBJ2-7	NA	CAWGGTGPTYEQYF	TGTGCCTGGGGGGGAACAGGACCCACCTACGAGCAGTACTTC
TRBV5-1	TRBD1	TRBJ2-7	NA	CASSHTGALGEQYF	TGCGCCAGCAGCCATACAGGGGCGCTTGGCGAGCAGTACTTC
TRBV25-1	NA	TRBJ2-2	once	CASSLDRGTGELFF	TGTGCCAGCAGTTTGGACAGAGGGACCGGGGAGCTGTTTTTT
TRBV18	NA	TRBJ1-1	once	CASSPKEGTTEAFF	TGTGCCAGCTCACCGAAGGAGGGGACCACTGAAGCTTTCTTT
TRBV6-5	TRBD2	TRBJ2-3	NA	CASRPAGGVPDTQYF	TGTGCCAGCAGGCCAGCGGGGGGCGTGCCGGATACGCAGTATTTT
TRBV5-8	TRBD2	TRBJ2-3	NA	CASSVAGGTDTQYF	TGTGCCAGCAGCGTAGCGGGGGGCACAGATACGCAGTATTTT
TRBV18	TRBD2	TRBJ2-7	NA	CASSEAGRDEQYF	TGTGCCAGCTCAGAAGCGGGGAGGGACGAGCAGTACTTC
TRBV12-5	NA	TRBJ1-5	NA	CASGLLPVGDTQPQHF	TGTGCTAGTGGTTTGCTCCCGGTGGGGGATACTCAGCCCCAGCATTTT
TRBV5-4	TRBD1	TRBJ2-3	NA	CASSYGQGSDTQYF	TGTGCCAGCAGCTACGGACAGGGATCAGATACGCAGTATTTT
TRBV6-1	NA	TRBJ1-5	NA	CASSDPGRGQPQHF	TGTGCCAGCAGCGATCCGGGACGTGGCCAGCCCCAGCATTTT
TRBV19	NA	TRBJ1-5	NA	CASSIDRGRSNQPQHF	TGTGCCAGTAGTATAGATCGAGGTCGAAGCAATCAGCCCCAGCATTTT
TRBV27	NA	TRBJ2-7	NA	CARGRGEPLPF	TGTGCCAGGGGCAGGGGGGAACCACTTCCTTTC
TRBV10-3	TRBD1	TRBJ1-2	NA	CAISDRAEGYTF	TGTGCCATCTCCGACAGGGCTGAGGGCTACACCTTC
TRBV10-3	TRBD2	TRBJ2-3	NA	CAISDTSGDTSTDTQYF	TGTGCCATCAGTGACACTAGCGGGGACACATCCACAGATACGCAGTATTTT
TRBV30	NA	TRBJ2-5	few	CAWTAQGETQYF	TGTGCCTGGACCGCGCAGGGAGAGACCCAGTACTTC
TRBV29-1	NA	TRBJ2-7	NA	CSVGATTYEQYF	TGCAGCGTTGGTGCCACTACCTACGAGCAGTACTTC
TRBV15	NA	TRBJ1-5	NA	CATSRDRLRYWGNQPQHF	TGTGCCACCAGCAGAGATCGGCTACGTTATTGGGGCAATCAGCCCCAGCATTTT
TRBV7-9	TRBD2	TRBJ2-5	NA	CASSQTGRTLAGGEETQYF	TGTGCCAGCAGCCAGACCGGACGGACACTAGCGGGAGGGGAGGAGACCCAGTACTTC
TRBV5-1	NA	TRBJ2-2	once	CASSLSLFPGELFF	TGCGCCAGCAGCTTGAGTCTATTCCCCGGGGAGCTGTTTTTT
TRBV14	NA	TRBJ2-7	once	CASSRSVYEQYF	TGTGCCAGCAGCCGGTCGGTCTACGAGCAGTACTTC
TRBV30	NA	TRBJ2-7	NA	CAWQGAPRGEQYF	TGTGCCTGGCAGGGTGCTCCCAGGGGCGAGCAGTACTTC
TRBV18	NA	TRBJ1-3	NA	CASSPPNGNTIYF	TGTGCCAGCTCACCACCGAACGGAAACACCATATATTTT
TRBV19	NA	TRBJ1-3	NA	CASSKNQGTGNTIYF	TGTGCCAGTAGTAAGAACCAAGGGACCGGAAACACCATATATTTT